These 3 T cell receptor beta chains share one sample of origin, sequenced in a study of T cells in Graves' hyperthyroidism and ophthalmopathy. TCR beta CDR3 regions were amplified from RNA. Carried out on the TCR CDR3, a first-round RT-PCR used the HTBI primer set. One entry per CDR3 protein, called by TCRdb with MiXCR from the multiplex PCR reads. There are about 410,000 distinct CDR3 sequences in the sample; under 15% occur only once, and roughly 13% lies in the top ten. Source material: blood. The receptors here all came from a man between 18 and 29 years old with Graves' ophthalmopathy.

In this sample, this clonotype turned up many times. This chain uses TRBV6-1 with TRBJ1-1, with unresolved D. CDR3 length equals 12 residues. Trimming pared 4 bases from V and 3 bases from J, leaving 6 bases between. Germline CDR1 is MNHNS and CDR2 is SASEGT. DNA for the CDR3: TGTGCCAGCAGTGGGCAGCACACTGAAGCTTTCTTT. Its protein product is CASSGQHTEAFF.

This clonotype was observed a handful of times. The genes are TRBV19 and TRBJ2-5; TRBD2 matches 10 bases. From germline, CDR1 is LNHDA and CDR2 SQIVND (reference sequence). V lost 3 bases, J lost 5 bases, and 6 bases stayed unmatched. The CDR3 consists of 15 residues. In DNA, the CDR3 is TGTGCCAGTAGTATCAGCGGGGGGGCGAGGGAGACCCAGTACTTC. Its protein product is CASSISGGARETQYF.

The chain links TRBV4-2 to TRBJ2-7, with 8 positions matching TRBD2. V lost 0 bases to trimming and J lost 0 bases; unmatched junction nucleotides: 7. The CDR3 is made up of 17 amino acids. CDR1 LGHNA and CDR2 YNFKEQ come from the germline V gene. The CDR3: CASSQDSSGRTSYEQYF. The CDR3 region has the DNA TGTGCCAGCAGCCAAGATTCCAGCGGGAGAACCTCCTACGAGCAGTACTTC.